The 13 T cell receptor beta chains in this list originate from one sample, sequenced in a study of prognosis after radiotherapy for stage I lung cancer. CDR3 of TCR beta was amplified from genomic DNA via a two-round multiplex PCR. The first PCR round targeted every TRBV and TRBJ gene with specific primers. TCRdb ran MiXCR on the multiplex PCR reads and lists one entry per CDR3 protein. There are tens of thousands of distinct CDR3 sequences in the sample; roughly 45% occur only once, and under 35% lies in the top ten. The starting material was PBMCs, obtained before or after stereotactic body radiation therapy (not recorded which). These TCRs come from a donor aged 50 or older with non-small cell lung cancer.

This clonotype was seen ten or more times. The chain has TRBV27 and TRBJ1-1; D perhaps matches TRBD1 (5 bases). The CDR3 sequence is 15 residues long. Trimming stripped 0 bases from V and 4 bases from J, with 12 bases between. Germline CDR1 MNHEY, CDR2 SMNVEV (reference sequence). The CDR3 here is CASSLSGQGTTEAFF. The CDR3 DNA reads TGTGCCAGCAGTTTATCGGGGCAGGGTACCACTGAAGCTTTCTTT.

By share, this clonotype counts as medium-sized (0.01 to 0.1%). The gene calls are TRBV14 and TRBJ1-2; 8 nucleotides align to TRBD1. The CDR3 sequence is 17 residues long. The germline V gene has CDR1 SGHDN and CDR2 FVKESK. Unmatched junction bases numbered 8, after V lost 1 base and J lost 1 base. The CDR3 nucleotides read TGTGCCAGCAGCCAAGTTTTACAGGGGGGAGTTAACTATGGCTACACCTTC. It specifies CASSQVLQGGVNYGYTF.

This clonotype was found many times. The DNA of the CDR3 is TGTGCCAGCAGTGCCTCCACGGGGCGAGAGACCCAGTACTTC. Its protein product is CASSASTGRETQYF. The V gene is TRBV27, the J gene TRBJ2-5; D is possibly TRBD1 or TRBD2 (5 bases each). The ends were cut back, 5 bases at V and 4 bases at J, with 14 bases in the middle. CDR3 length: 14 residues. Germline V gene data show CDR1 as MNHEY and CDR2 as SMNVEV (reference sequence).

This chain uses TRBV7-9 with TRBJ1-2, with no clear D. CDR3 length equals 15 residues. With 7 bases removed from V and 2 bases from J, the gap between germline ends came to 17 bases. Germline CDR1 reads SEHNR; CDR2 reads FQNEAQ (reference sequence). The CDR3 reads CASNPGQNPNYGYTF. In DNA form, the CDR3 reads TGTGCCAGCAACCCGGGTCAGAACCCAAACTATGGCTACACCTTC.

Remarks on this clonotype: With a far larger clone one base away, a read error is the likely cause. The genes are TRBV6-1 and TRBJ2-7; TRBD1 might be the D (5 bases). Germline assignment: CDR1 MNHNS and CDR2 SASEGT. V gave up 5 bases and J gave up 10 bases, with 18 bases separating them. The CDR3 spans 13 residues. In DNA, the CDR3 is TGTGCCAGCAGTTCACAGGAGAAGAGCGATCAGTACTTC. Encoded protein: CASSSQEKSDQYF.

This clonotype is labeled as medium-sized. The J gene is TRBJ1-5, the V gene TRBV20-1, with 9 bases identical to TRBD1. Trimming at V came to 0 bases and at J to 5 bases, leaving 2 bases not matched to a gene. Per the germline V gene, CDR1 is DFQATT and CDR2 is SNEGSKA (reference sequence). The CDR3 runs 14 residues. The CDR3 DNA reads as TGCAGTGCTAGAGAAACAGGGGGCCATCAGCCCCAGCATTTT. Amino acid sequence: CSARETGGHQPQHF.

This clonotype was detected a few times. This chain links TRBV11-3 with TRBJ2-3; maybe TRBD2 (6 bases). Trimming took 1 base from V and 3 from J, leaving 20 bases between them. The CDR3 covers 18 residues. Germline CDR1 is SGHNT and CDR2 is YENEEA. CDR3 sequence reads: CASSLGRLVYRVTDTQYF. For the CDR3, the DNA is TGTGCCAGCAGCTTAGGTCGACTAGTTTATCGGGTTACAGATACGCAGTATTTT.

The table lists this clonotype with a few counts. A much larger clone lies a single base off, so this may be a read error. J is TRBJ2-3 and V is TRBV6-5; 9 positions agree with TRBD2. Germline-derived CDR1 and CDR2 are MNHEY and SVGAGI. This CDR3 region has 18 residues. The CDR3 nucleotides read TGTGCCAGCATTTACTCGATGTCCCTAGCGGGGTGGGTAGATACGCAGTATTTT. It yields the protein CASIYSMSLAGWVDTQYF.

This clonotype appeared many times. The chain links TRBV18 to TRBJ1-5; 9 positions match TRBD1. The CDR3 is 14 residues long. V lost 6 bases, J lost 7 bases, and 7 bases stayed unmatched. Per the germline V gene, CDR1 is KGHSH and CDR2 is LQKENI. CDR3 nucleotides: TGTGCCAGCTCCCGGGGACAGGGACAACAGCCCCAGCATTTT. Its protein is CASSRGQGQQPQHF.

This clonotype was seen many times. The CDR3 region is CSAQGAHEQYF. CDR3 in DNA: TGCAGCGCCCAGGGGGCCCACGAGCAGTACTTC. The chain employs TRBV20-1 and TRBJ2-7; 8 positions agree with TRBD1. CDR1 DFQATT and CDR2 SNEGSKA come from the germline V gene (reference sequence). This CDR3 contains 11 residues.

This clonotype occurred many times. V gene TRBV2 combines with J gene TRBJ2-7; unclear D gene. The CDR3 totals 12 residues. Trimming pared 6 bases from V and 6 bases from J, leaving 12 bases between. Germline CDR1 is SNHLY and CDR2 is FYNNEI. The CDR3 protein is CASRDPVGEQYF. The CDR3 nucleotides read TGTGCCAGCAGGGACCCAGTGGGCGAGCAGTACTTC.

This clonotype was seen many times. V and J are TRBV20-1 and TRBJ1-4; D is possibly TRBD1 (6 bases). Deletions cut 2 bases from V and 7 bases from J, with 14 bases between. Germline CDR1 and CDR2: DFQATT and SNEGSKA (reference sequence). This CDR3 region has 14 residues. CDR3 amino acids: CSARSPGGGEKLFF. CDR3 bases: TGCAGTGCTAGATCCCCCGGGGGCGGTGAAAAACTGTTTTTT.

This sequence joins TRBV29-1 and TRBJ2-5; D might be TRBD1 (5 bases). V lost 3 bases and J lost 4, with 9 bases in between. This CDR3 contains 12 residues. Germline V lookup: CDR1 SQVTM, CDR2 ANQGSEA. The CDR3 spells CSVDRVGETQYF. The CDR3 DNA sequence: TGCAGCGTTGACAGGGTAGGAGAGACCCAGTACTTC.